This T cell receptor (beta chain) was sequenced in a study of T cells in Graves' hyperthyroidism and ophthalmopathy. Active moderate-to-severe ophthalmopathy, Clinical Activity Score at least 3, NOSPECS at least 4, under 3 months' duration. Uncontrolled infection, other autoimmune disease, pregnancy or lactation led to exclusion. The PBMCs studied were ones that came from about 10 ml fresh peripheral blood. Study outcomes and limitations: Most clonotypes expanded in thyroid above 0.001 were likewise present in blood.

With respect to this clonotype: Its target is not known.

Amplification yielded TCR beta CDR3 regions, with RNA transcripts as the source. The HTBI primer set drove a first-round RT-PCR of the TCR CDR3. TCRdb re-called the multiplex PCR reads through MiXCR, storing one row per CDR3 protein. Found here are about half a million distinct CDR3 sequences, roughly a quarter of them singletons; the top ten hold around 11%. This TCR came from a woman under 40 with Graves' ophthalmopathy. Sample: blood.

The DNA of the CDR3 is TGTGCCAGCAGTTACTCATCTAGCGGGAGTAACGAGCAGTACTTC. Protein sequence: CASSYSSSGSNEQYF. The chain has TRBV6-5 and TRBJ2-7; 10 nucleotides align to TRBD2. The J segment lost 5 bases and the V segment lost 0 bases, leaving 4 bases of the junction unmatched. This CDR3 spans 15 amino acids. Per the germline V gene, CDR1 is MNHEY and CDR2 is SVGAGI.